Sequencing of this T cell receptor (beta chain) was carried out in a study of shared clonotypes between healthy human individuals. Note on this clone: What it binds is unknown.

Profiling relied on immunoSEQ multiplex PCR, and the TCRdb table lists in-frame clones only, not all of them. Of millions of clones in the sample, approximately 95% were seen once. Points from the study as a whole: Naive subsets, compared against memory subsets, generally had larger estimated richness values.

V lost 0 bases and J lost 6, with 9 bases in between. This CDR3 is built from 13 residues. The V gene's germline CDR1 is SGHRS and CDR2 YFSETQ. The clonotype comes from a man younger than 35 in good health. Sequences were obtained from naive CD4+ T cells sorted from blood. Regarding subset: CD45RA+ positively selected. The chain has TRBV5-1 and TRBJ1-2; no reliable D call. DNA of the CDR3: TGCGCCAGCAGCTTGGGGGCAGAGAATGGCTACACCTTC. This sequence encodes CASSLGAENGYTF.